This T cell receptor beta chain was captured in a study of OX40 agonist ivuxolimab in advanced cancers. The wider study: Those treated in dose escalation had hepatocellular carcinoma, melanoma, renal cell cancer or head and neck cancer.

Trimming took off 0 bases at V and 3 bases at J, with 6 bases between the two ends. The germline gives CDR1 MGHRA, CDR2 YSYEKL. This CDR3 is built from 14 residues. This table comes from immunoSEQ multiplex PCR, and its TCRdb copy is limited to in-frame clones, with some not included. Among around 25,000 clones listed, around 86% were seen once. Exclusion applied to patients with autoimmune disease history or systemic immunosuppression. This material consisted of CD4+ or CD8+ T cells sorted from blood, taken in a trial of the OX40 agonist ivuxolimab. This clonotype originated in an adult with an advanced solid tumor such as melanoma, head and neck, liver or kidney cancer. The chain links TRBV4-1 to TRBJ2-1; D remains ambiguous. The CDR3: CASSQEGNYNEQFF. Here the CDR3 DNA reads TGCGCCAGCAGCCAAGAGGGGAACTACAATGAGCAGTTCTTC.